Presented here are 31 T cell receptor beta chains from one specimen sequenced in a study of T cell responses to AZD1222 COVID-19 vaccine (dated by TCRdb to about 2021). The library was made by the immunoSEQ multiplex PCR assay. Imported from immuneACCESS, the table was reduced by TCRdb to in-frame sequences with V and J called. These copies leave out some clones; in studies compared against another copy, an unresolved V gene accounts for under half, and the cause of the remainder is not known. This sample lists 120,000 or so clones; about nine tenths were detected once. The ten largest clones capture about 7.8% of the sample. The intended sense of this specimen's time point label: baseline before first vaccination. The sample was peripheral blood, taken on day 0 of AZD1222 vaccination. These receptors came from an adult in good health.

This chain uses TRBV28 with TRBJ1-6; D is possibly TRBD1 (5 bases). V lost 8 bases to trimming and J lost 10 bases, with 12 bases between them. The CDR3 length is 12 residues. Germline CDR1 MDHEN, CDR2 SYDVKM. CDR3 loop: CASGRDSSPLHF. In DNA form, the CDR3 reads TGTGCCAGCGGCAGGGATTCCTCACCCCTCCACTTT.

The chain uses TRBV28 and TRBJ2-1; 7 bases agree with TRBD2. With V trimmed by 5 bases and J by 7 bases, 11 bases remained unmatched. This CDR3 has 15 residues. Germline CDR1 MDHEN, CDR2 SYDVKM. CDR3 nucleotides: TGTGCCAGCAGTAATTGGGGGGGTAAAATTAATGAGCAGTTCTTC. The encoded protein is CASSNWGGKINEQFF.

This clone was seen just once. The rearrangement uses TRBV6-6 and TRBJ1-2; D gene uncertain. The CDR3 loop spans 15 amino acids. V was clipped by 6 bases and J by 6 bases, with 20 bases between them. Germline V CDR1 and CDR2: MNHNY, SVGAGI (reference sequence). The CDR3 DNA sequence: TGTGCCAGCAGCGAACAACTACAGACCCGCAATGGCTACACCTTC. It encodes CASSEQLQTRNGYTF.

The rearrangement joins TRBV25-1 to TRBJ1-6; TRBD1 matches 9 bases. This CDR3 spans 18 amino acids. Germline CDR1 is MGHDK and CDR2 is SYGVNS. Germline trimming cut 3 bases from V and 6 bases from J; bases unmatched to any gene: 12. DNA of the CDR3: TGTGCCAGCAGTGAGGGACAGGGTATGGCCTGGATTAATTCACCCCTCCACTTT. Translated: CASSEGQGMAWINSPLHF. The whole variable domain, filled in from reference TRBV25-1 and TRBJ1-6, reads EADIYQTPRYLVIGTGKKITLECSQTMGHDKMYWYQQDPGMELHLIHYSYGVNSTEKGDLSSESTVSRIRTEHFPLTLESARPSHTSQYLCASSEGQGMAWINSPLHFGNGTRLTVT.

This chain links TRBV19 with TRBJ1-5; D may be TRBD1 (6 bases). Germline V lookup: CDR1 LNHDA, CDR2 SQIVND (reference sequence). Trimming pared 5 bases from V and 7 bases from J, leaving 15 bases between. The CDR3 is 14 amino acids. The CDR3 sequence is CASSPKGGGQPQHF. The CDR3 coding sequence is TGTGCCAGTAGTCCAAAGGGGGGTGGGCAGCCCCAGCATTTT.

This chain joins TRBV5-1 and TRBJ2-2; D possibly corresponds to TRBD1 (5 bases). Trimming cost V 3 bases and J 6 bases, with 15 bases left between them. The CDR3 length is 15 residues. Per germline, CDR1 SGHRS and CDR2 YFSETQ. The CDR3 protein is CASSSDSLVSGELFF. The CDR3 DNA sequence: TGCGCCAGCAGCTCTGACAGTTTGGTTTCCGGGGAGCTGTTTTTT.

The rearrangement joins TRBV7-9 to TRBJ2-7, with D perhaps matching TRBD1 or TRBD2 (7 bases each). V was trimmed by 5 bases and J by 2 bases, leaving 13 bases between them. The CDR3 has 14 amino acids. The germline V gene encodes CDR1 SEHNR and CDR2 FQNEAQ (reference sequence). In DNA, the CDR3 is TGTGCCAGCAGCGGGGGGGACAGAACCTACGAGCAGTACTTC. Translation: CASSGGDRTYEQYF.

V and J are TRBV5-4 and TRBJ2-7, with TRBD1 identical over 8 bases. Per germline, CDR1 SGHNT and CDR2 YYREEE (reference sequence). CDR3 length: 13 residues. Unmatched junction bases numbered 5, after V lost 2 bases and J lost 7 bases. The CDR3 nucleotides are TGTGCCAGCAGCTTCCAGGGGGCTAGGGAGCAGTACTTC. It codes for CASSFQGAREQYF. The whole variable domain, remainder taken from reference TRBV5-4 and TRBJ2-7, is ETGVTQSPTHLIKTRGQQVTLRCSSQSGHNTVSWYQQALGQGPQFIFQYYREEENGRGNFPPRFSGLQFPNYSSELNVNALELDDSALYLCASSFQGAREQYFGPGTRLTVT.

The rearrangement links TRBV7-8 to TRBJ1-4; a possible D gene is TRBD1 (6 bases). CDR3 length: 14 residues. The germline V gene encodes CDR1 SGHVS and CDR2 FQNEAQ. Trimming pared 5 bases from V and 7 bases from J, leaving 14 bases between. The DNA for the CDR3 is TGTGCCAGCAGCGCACAGGGAGGTGGTGAAAAACTGTTTTTT. Protein sequence: CASSAQGGGEKLFF.

The rearrangement links TRBV11-3 to TRBJ2-1; D is perhaps TRBD1 (6 bases). Germline CDR1 SGHNT, CDR2 YENEEA. The CDR3 length is 17 residues. V lost 0 bases and J 1 base, leaving 13 bases between the germline ends. The CDR3 reads CASSLDTGRGSYNEQFF. The DNA for the CDR3 is TGTGCCAGCAGCTTAGATACGGGCAGGGGATCCTACAATGAGCAGTTCTTC.

The V call is TRBV24-1, the J call TRBJ2-3; 8 bases are shared with TRBD1. Trimming removed 4 bases from V and 1 base from J; junction bases left unmatched: 6. Germline CDR1 KGHDR, CDR2 SFDVKD. This CDR3 region has 16 residues. CDR3 bases: TGTGCCACCAGTGACCCAGGGGGCAGGGGCACAGATACGCAGTATTTT. Amino acid sequence: CATSDPGGRGTDTQYF.

The gene calls are TRBV19 and TRBJ2-2; D uncertain. Germline V gives CDR1 LNHDA, CDR2 SQIVND (reference sequence). This CDR3 region has 12 residues. Trimming stripped 10 bases from V and 0 bases from J, with 6 bases between. The CDR3 region has the DNA TGTGCCACCGTTGCGAACACCGGGGAGCTGTTTTTT. Encoded protein: CATVANTGELFF.

The V and J genes are TRBV6-5 and TRBJ1-6, with TRBD1 as a possible D gene (5 bases). The germline V gene encodes CDR1 MNHEY and CDR2 SVGAGI. This CDR3 comprises 16 residues. Trimming stripped 2 bases from V and 1 base from J, with 9 bases between. CDR3 region: CASSYKGRSYNSPLHF. For the CDR3, the DNA is TGTGCCAGCAGTTACAAGGGACGGTCCTATAATTCACCCCTCCACTTT.

This clone was detected only once. V and J are TRBV3-1 (or the pseudogene TRBV3-2) and TRBJ1-1; TRBD1 is a possible D gene (6 bases). V was shortened by 0 bases and J by 4 bases, with 15 bases between the two germline ends. Germline V gives CDR1 LGHDT, CDR2 YNNKEL (reference sequence). The CDR3 is 16 amino acids. As DNA, the CDR3 is TGTGCCAGCAGCCAAGATTGGGGGGCCGCGGGCACTGAAGCTTTCTTT. Translating it yields CASSQDWGAAGTEAFF.

The chain joins TRBV9 to TRBJ1-1, with 7 bases fitting TRBD1. The germline CDR1 and CDR2 sequences are SGDLS and YYNGEE. CDR3 length: 15 amino acids. The V gene end was trimmed by 3 bases and the J gene end by 0 bases; junction bases not matched to a gene: 5. Here the CDR3 DNA reads TGTGCCAGCAGCGGGGGACAGTATTTGAACACTGAAGCTTTCTTT. Translating gives CASSGGQYLNTEAFF.

This chain joins TRBV29-1 and TRBJ2-3; TRBD2 matches 9 bases. Unmatched junction bases numbered 6, after V lost 7 bases and J lost 1 base. The CDR3 is 14 amino acids. Germline V gives CDR1 SQVTM, CDR2 ANQGSEA. CDR3 residues: CSGDSGGRTDTQYF. As DNA, the CDR3 is TGCAGCGGCGACAGCGGGGGGCGCACAGATACGCAGTATTTT.

The chain carries TRBV18 and TRBJ2-2, with D perhaps matching TRBD1 or TRBD2 (5 bases each). Per germline, CDR1 KGHSH and CDR2 LQKENI. The CDR3 is 18 residues long. The V gene lost 3 bases and the J gene lost 1 base, with 18 bases spanning the gap. Here the CDR3 DNA reads TGTGCCAGCTCACCCTATAGCACTAGGGGAAAGAACACCGGGGAGCTGTTTTTT. It yields the protein CASSPYSTRGKNTGELFF.

V and J are TRBV4-2 and TRBJ1-2, with D unresolved. Germline V lookup: CDR1 LGHNA, CDR2 YNFKEQ. V gave up 0 bases and J gave up 1 base, with 9 bases separating them. This CDR3 has 15 amino acids. The CDR3 region has the DNA TGTGCCAGCAGCCAAGAGAGAACAGATAACTATGGCTACACCTTC. This translates into CASSQERTDNYGYTF.

The chain is built from TRBV3-1 (or the pseudogene TRBV3-2) and TRBJ2-7; D is uncertain. This CDR3 region has 17 residues. With 3 bases removed from V and 1 base from J, the gap between germline ends came to 19 bases. The germline V gene has CDR1 LGHDT and CDR2 YNNKEL (reference sequence). Here the CDR3 DNA reads TGTGCCAGCAGCCAGACCAGGAGTGGGGTTCGGTCCTACGAGCAGTACTTC. Its protein product is CASSQTRSGVRSYEQYF.

The chain combines TRBV29-1 with TRBJ2-7; weak D call: TRBD2 (6 bases). The CDR3 is made up of 15 amino acids. V lost 6 bases to trimming and J lost 0 bases, with 18 bases between them. Germline assignment: CDR1 SQVTM and CDR2 ANQGSEA. DNA of the CDR3: TGCAGCGTAGCCGGGACTCCCCCGAGCTCCTACGAGCAGTACTTC. Translated, it gives CSVAGTPPSSYEQYF.

This chain joins TRBV30 and TRBJ1-2, with unresolved D. V was trimmed by 3 bases and J by 6 bases, leaving 8 bases between them. The CDR3 runs 11 residues. CDR1 and CDR2 from the germline V gene are GTSNPN and SVGIG (reference sequence). CDR3 residues: CAWRGSHGYTF. The CDR3 region has the DNA TGTGCCTGGAGAGGGTCCCATGGCTACACCTTC.

This chain joins TRBV10-1 and TRBJ2-3; 9 nucleotides agree with TRBD1. Trimming cost V 3 bases and J 0 bases; bases outside gene matches: 4. The CDR3 covers 16 residues. Germline V gives CDR1 WNHNN, CDR2 SYGVQD (reference sequence). The DNA of the CDR3 is TGCGCCAGCAGTGATCCTGGGACAGGGAGCACAGATACGCAGTATTTT. It specifies CASSDPGTGSTDTQYF.

The chain joins TRBV19 to TRBJ1-5; the D gene is possibly TRBD1 (5 bases). The CDR3 runs to 13 residues. V shed 7 bases and J shed 7 bases, with 14 bases lying between them. CDR1 and CDR2 from the germline V gene are LNHDA and SQIVND (reference sequence). CDR3 in amino acids: CASKVGTLQPQHF. As DNA, the CDR3 is TGTGCCAGTAAAGTAGGGACGTTACAGCCCCAGCATTTT.

The chain uses TRBV29-1 and TRBJ2-5, with 7 nucleotides matching TRBD1. CDR1 and CDR2 (germline): SQVTM, ANQGSEA. The V segment lost 3 bases and the J segment 7 bases; nucleotides outside the gene matches: 14. The CDR3 is 15 residues long. For the CDR3, the DNA is TGCAGCGTTGATAGGGGGCGAGCCGGGGACGGGACCCAGTACTTC. This codes for CSVDRGRAGDGTQYF.

V is TRBV15 and J is TRBJ1-1; D unresolved. Trimming cost V 1 base and J 0 bases, with 0 bases left between them. The V gene's germline CDR1 is LNHNV and CDR2 YYDKDF (reference sequence). CDR3 length: 12 amino acids. The CDR3 nucleotides read TGTGCCACCAGCAGAGTGAACACTGAAGCTTTCTTT. Translated, it gives CATSRVNTEAFF.

The chain carries TRBV5-1 and TRBJ2-1; 8 bases are a match to TRBD1. Germline CDR1 reads SGHRS; CDR2 reads YFSETQ. The CDR3 runs 12 residues. The trim removed 7 bases at V and 5 bases at J, leaving 2 bases unmatched. CDR3 amino acids: CASGQGNNEQFF. CDR3 DNA: TGCGCCAGCGGACAGGGAAACAATGAGCAGTTCTTC.

The V call is TRBV24-1, the J call TRBJ2-7; a possible D gene is TRBD1 (5 bases). CDR3 length: 15 amino acids. Germline V gives CDR1 KGHDR, CDR2 SFDVKD. V gave up 1 base and J gave up 3 bases, with 12 bases separating them. The CDR3 spells CATSDFVQGGYEQYF. The CDR3 DNA follows: TGTGCCACCAGTGATTTTGTGCAGGGTGGCTACGAGCAGTACTTC.

The V gene is TRBV7-2, the J gene TRBJ1-5, with D hard to call. The germline V gene encodes CDR1 SGHTA and CDR2 FQGNSA. The CDR3 loop spans 13 amino acids. Trimming shortened V by 2 bases and J by 7 bases, and 9 bases separated the two germline ends. CDR3 residues: CASSLTPGQPQHF. The CDR3 nucleotides are TGTGCCAGCAGCTTAACACCTGGGCAGCCCCAGCATTTT.

This chain joins TRBV2 and TRBJ2-7, with a tentative D call TRBD1 (5 bases). Trimming took 2 bases from V and 0 from J, leaving 11 bases between them. Germline CDR1 and CDR2: SNHLY and FYNNEI. The CDR3 is 15 amino acids. CDR3 region: CASSESTGPSYEQYF. CDR3 bases: TGTGCCAGCAGTGAATCCACAGGTCCCTCCTACGAGCAGTACTTC.

This sequence joins TRBV7-9 and TRBJ1-6; 8 bases match TRBD1. The CDR3 extends over 12 amino acids. Per germline, CDR1 SEHNR and CDR2 FQNEAQ (reference sequence). Trimming took 5 bases from V and 14 from J; bases not matched to a gene: 5. This CDR3 reads CASSLDRVTLHF. CDR3 in DNA: TGTGCCAGCAGCCTGGACAGGGTAACCCTCCACTTT.

V is TRBV3-1 (or the pseudogene TRBV3-2) and J is TRBJ2-5; no reliable D call. The CDR3 consists of 15 residues. The V gene's germline CDR1 is LGHDT and CDR2 YNNKEL (reference sequence). The germline V and J ends were trimmed by 0 bases and 5 bases, with 13 bases remaining between them. The CDR3 here is CASSQDMGFYETQYF. The DNA of the CDR3 is TGTGCCAGCAGCCAAGATATGGGGTTCTATGAGACCCAGTACTTC.